The 7 T cell receptor beta chains below all came from one sample that was sequenced in a study of CD8 T cells in ankylosing spondylitis. Study-level points and caveats: In ankylosing spondylitis blood, a motif of seven to nine highly homologous TCR beta variants appeared characteristic.

TCRdb analysed the 5' RACE reads with MiXCR anew, one entry per CDR3 protein. Of just under 550,000 distinct CDR3 sequences detected, roughly 13% appear once; the ten largest clones hold around 6.8%. No antigen has been assigned to these receptors. The sequenced sample was blood, either unsorted or a sorted T cell fraction (not recorded which). Every receptor here comes from a male donor with ankylosing spondylitis.

This clonotype was seen many times. This chain connects TRBV7-9 to TRBJ1-3; weak D call: TRBD1 (5 bases). The CDR3 has 14 residues. Germline CDR1 SEHNR, CDR2 FQNEAQ (reference sequence). V was pared by 2 bases and J by 3 bases, with 8 bases between. The CDR3 here is CASSLQGFGNTIYF. CDR3 nucleotides: TGTGCCAGCAGCTTACAGGGTTTTGGAAACACCATATATTTT.

In this sample, this clonotype turned up many times. The chain links TRBV29-1 to TRBJ1-4, with TRBD1 as a possible D gene (5 bases). The CDR3 is 13 residues long. Germline lookup yields CDR1 SQVTM and CDR2 ANQGSEA. Trimming cost V 0 bases and J 3 bases, with 5 bases left between them. The CDR3 protein is CSVEDRANEKLFF. The CDR3 region has the DNA TGCAGCGTTGAAGACAGGGCTAATGAAAAACTGTTTTTT.

The V and J genes are TRBV29-1 and TRBJ2-3; D unresolved. The V gene lost 3 bases and the J gene lost 3 bases, with 10 bases spanning the gap. There are 13 residues in the CDR3. Germline lookup yields CDR1 SQVTM and CDR2 ANQGSEA. The CDR3 region is CSVEVGQTDTQYF. The CDR3 DNA is TGCAGCGTTGAGGTCGGGCAGACAGATACGCAGTATTTT.

This clonotype was counted many times. The V and J genes are TRBV5-1 and TRBJ2-1, with 13 bases lining up with TRBD2. V lost 1 base to trimming and J lost 2 bases; unmatched junction nucleotides: 15. The CDR3 extends over 21 amino acids. The V gene's germline CDR1 is SGHRS and CDR2 YFSETQ. CDR3 sequence: CASSLMTGGETSGRAYNEQFF. Written as DNA, the CDR3 is TGCGCCAGCAGCTTGATGACGGGGGGCGAAACTAGCGGGAGGGCCTACAATGAGCAGTTCTTC.

This clonotype was seen repeatedly, ten times or more. This rearrangement joins TRBV3-1 to TRBJ2-7; D is uncertain. This CDR3 is built from 13 residues. Trimming left V 4 bases short and J 2 bases short, with 9 bases between. Germline CDR1 LGHDT, CDR2 YNNKEL (reference sequence). The CDR3 DNA reads TGTGCCAGCAGCCCCGACCTAGCCTACGAGCAGTACTTC. Protein: CASSPDLAYEQYF.

The chain employs TRBV6-2 or TRBV6-3 and TRBJ2-7; no firm D call. CDR3 length: 13 amino acids. The V gene's germline CDR1 is MNHEY and CDR2 SVGEGT. Trimming shortened V by 4 bases and J by 9 bases, and 16 bases separated the two germline ends. The chain's CDR3 is CASSSGLLLWQYF. CDR3 bases: TGTGCCAGCAGTTCGGGCCTCCTCCTGTGGCAGTACTTC.

In its sample, this clonotype was seen a few times. V gene TRBV18 combines with J gene TRBJ1-1, with D hard to call. This CDR3 is built from 16 residues. V gave up 2 bases and J gave up 4 bases, with 17 bases separating them. CDR1 and CDR2 (germline): KGHSH, LQKENI. CDR3 DNA sequence: TGTGCCAGCTCACCAGGTTCGGAATATGGTAGCACTGAAGCTTTCTTT. This encodes CASSPGSEYGSTEAFF.